This T cell receptor (beta chain) is from a study of T cell responses to AZD1222 COVID-19 vaccine. Measured with immunoSEQ multiplex PCR; TCRdb has only the in-frame clones, and not every one. The table has about 150,000 clones, over 85% seen once. Second-dose intervals of approximately 4 or approximately 12 weeks were pooled. The CDR3 loop spans 14 amino acids. CDR1 and CDR2 from the germline V gene are SGHRS and YFSETQ. Deletions cut 2 bases from V and 1 base from J, with 6 bases between. On this clone: What it binds is not known. Other DNA sequences within the sample encode an identical CDR3.

Findings of the study overall: No repertoire was sampled before or during the peak T cell response, only after it. Spike-specific TCR breadth and depth were elevated following two AZD1222 doses. Unmutated variant regions are reportedly targeted by nearly half of spike-specific TCRs.

The sequences come from peripheral blood, collected 28 days after the second AZD1222 dose. This TCR came from an adult who received the AZD1222 COVID-19 vaccine. V is TRBV5-1 and J is TRBJ1-4; D remains unclear. CDR3 sequence reads: CASSLEGTNEKLFF. The CDR3 coding sequence is TGCGCCAGCAGCTTAGAAGGAACTAATGAAAAACTGTTTTTT.